These T cell receptor beta chains were read from a single sample in a study of cytomegalovirus exposure and HLA in healthy donors. Produced via immunoSEQ multiplex PCR; TCRdb's table is partial and in-frame only. Of 150,000 to 200,000 clones in the sample, over 80% were seen once. The material sequenced was PBMCs. These receptor sequences come from a male donor in good health and CMV-seropositive. Each CDR3 is given with its conserved first and last residue. A D gene is named only where the DNA matches it firmly. A row's size may be missing; if present it is once, few, many or a size class.

D	J	V	size	CDR3	DNA
-	TRBJ1-1	TRBV6-5	-	CASSRRDWNTEAFF	TGTGCCAGCAGTCGACGGGACTGGAACACTGAAGCTTTCTTT
-	TRBJ1-3	TRBV29-1	few	CSVEGGLGNTIYF	TGCAGCGTTGAGGGGGGTCTGGGAAACACCATATATTTT
TRBD2	TRBJ2-5	TRBV19	-	CASSIVRPSGVQETQYF	TGTGCCAGTAGTATAGTGAGGCCTAGCGGGGTACAAGAGACCCAGTACTTC
-	TRBJ1-1	TRBV6-1	-	CASSRVHNTEAFF	TGTGCCAGCAGCCGGGTCCACAACACTGAAGCTTTCTTT
-	TRBJ1-5	TRBV16	-	CASSESREPQHF	TGTGCCAGCAGTGAGTCTCGGGAGCCCCAGCATTTT
-	TRBJ1-2	TRBV18	-	CASSPSMTNYGYTF	TGTGCCAGCTCACCCTCAATGACAAACTATGGCTACACCTTC
-	TRBJ1-3	TRBV11-2	-	CASSLGGGGALSGNTIYF	TGTGCCAGCAGCTTAGGAGGCGGAGGGGCGCTCTCTGGAAACACCATATATTTT
-	TRBJ2-1	TRBV4-3	-	CASSSARSYNEQFF	TGCGCCAGCAGCTCCGCGCGCTCCTACAATGAGCAGTTCTTC
-	TRBJ1-2	TRBV27	-	CASRPIYKINYGYTF	TGTGCCAGCAGGCCGATATACAAGATTAACTATGGCTACACCTTC
-	TRBJ2-5	TRBV5-1	once	CASSLGRANQETQYF	TGCGCCAGCAGCTTGGGCAGGGCGAACCAAGAGACCCAGTACTTC
-	TRBJ1-4	TRBV4-1	-	CASSQGGRGEKLFF	TGCGCCAGCAGCCAAGGAGGGAGAGGTGAAAAACTGTTTTTT
-	TRBJ1-5	TRBV30	-	CAWSPGLGSNQPQHF	TGTGCCTGGAGCCCAGGGCTAGGGAGCAATCAGCCCCAGCATTTT
TRBD1	TRBJ2-1	TRBV7-2	-	CASRQGIGEQFF	TGTGCCAGCCGACAGGGTATTGGTGAGCAGTTCTTC
-	TRBJ1-1	TRBV7-9	-	CASSQAPQGPNTEAFF	TGTGCCAGCAGCCAGGCTCCCCAGGGCCCTAACACTGAAGCTTTCTTT
-	TRBJ1-5	TRBV19	-	CASRSRDNYSNQPQHF	TGTGCCAGTAGAAGCCGGGACAACTATAGCAATCAGCCCCAGCATTTT
-	TRBJ1-1	TRBV30	-	CAWREIDRVWNTEAFF	TGTGCCTGGAGGGAAATCGATCGGGTCTGGAACACTGAAGCTTTCTTT
TRBD1	TRBJ1-1	TRBV5-1	-	CASMNRGQDTEAFF	TGCGCCAGCATGAACAGGGGGCAAGACACTGAAGCTTTCTTT
TRBD1	TRBJ2-5	TRBV7-9	once	CSSSFRDRVSVTQYF	TGTTCCAGCAGCTTCAGGGACAGGGTTTCGGTGACCCAGTACTTC
-	TRBJ1-1	TRBV11-1	-	CASSLGQREAFF	TGTGCCAGCAGCTTAGGACAAAGGGAAGCTTTCTTT
-	TRBJ2-7	TRBV5-1	-	CASSLRGGAGVYEQYF	TGCGCCAGCAGCTTAAGGGGGGGGGCTGGGGTCTACGAGCAGTACTTC
-	TRBJ2-1	TRBV5-4	-	CASSRIAESYNEQFF	TGTGCCAGCAGCAGGATAGCGGAATCCTACAATGAGCAGTTCTTC
TRBD2	TRBJ2-2	TRBV9	-	CASSVPRTGGANTGELFF	TGTGCCAGCAGCGTACCAAGGACGGGAGGTGCGAACACCGGGGAGCTGTTTTTT
TRBD1	TRBJ1-1	TRBV11-2	-	CASSRGQGGEAFF	TGTGCCAGCAGCCGCGGACAGGGGGGTGAAGCTTTCTTT
TRBD2	TRBJ2-3	TRBV30	few	CAFSLGTSGTQYF	TGTGCCTTTAGTCTCGGGACTAGCGGTACGCAGTATTTT
-	TRBJ1-2	TRBV7-9	-	CASSLPNSNYGYTF	TGTGCCAGCAGCTTGCCTAATTCGAACTATGGCTACACCTTC
TRBD2	TRBJ2-1	TRBV20-1	once	CSARPGLEQFF	TGCAGTGCTAGACCGGGACTAGAGCAGTTCTTC
TRBD2	TRBJ2-1	TRBV4-1	-	CASSNRGPGTSGIFTYNEQFF	TGCGCCAGCAGCAACAGGGGCCCCGGGACTAGCGGGATATTTACCTACAATGAGCAGTTCTTC
-	TRBJ2-7	TRBV2	once	CASSEAGWGVEQYF	TGTGCCAGCAGTGAAGCGGGCTGGGGGGTAGAGCAGTACTTC
-	TRBJ1-1	TRBV5-6	-	CASSGGDLGNTEAFF	TGTGCCAGCAGCGGGGGGGATTTAGGGAACACTGAAGCTTTCTTT
-	TRBJ2-3	TRBV28	few	CASSTVTDTQYF	TGTGCCAGCAGTACGGTAACAGATACGCAGTATTTT
-	TRBJ2-2	TRBV7-3	-	CASSLRRGTGELFF	TGTGCCAGCAGCTTACGTCGCGGAACCGGGGAGCTGTTTTTT
-	TRBJ2-7	TRBV7-8	-	CASSLGAARFSYEQYF	TGTGCCAGCAGCTTAGGGGCAGCAAGATTCTCCTACGAGCAGTACTTC
TRBD2	TRBJ2-7	TRBV5-4	-	CASSLGGLADPYEQYF	TGTGCCAGCAGCTTGGGGGGACTAGCGGATCCCTACGAGCAGTACTTC
-	TRBJ1-3	TRBV30	-	CAWAGDNTIYF	TGTGCCTGGGCGGGGGACAACACCATATATTTT
TRBD1	TRBJ1-5	TRBV7-9	-	CASSTTGARNQPQHF	TGTGCCAGCAGCACTACAGGGGCCCGGAATCAGCCCCAGCATTTT
-	TRBJ2-7	TRBV9	-	CASSPRGGSYEQYF	TGTGCCAGCAGCCCCCGAGGGGGTTCCTACGAGCAGTACTTC
-	TRBJ2-2	TRBV27	-	CASSRDSLTGELFF	TGTGCCAGCAGCAGGGACTCCCTCACCGGGGAGCTGTTTTTT
TRBD2	TRBJ2-1	TRBV29-1	once	CSALLAGATNEQFF	TGCAGCGCCCTACTAGCGGGAGCAACAAATGAGCAGTTCTTC
-	TRBJ1-4	TRBV28	-	CASSLNPGHEKLFF	TGTGCCAGCAGTTTAAACCCAGGGCATGAAAAACTGTTTTTT
TRBD2	TRBJ2-1	TRBV10-2	-	CASSELAGVDEQFF	TGCGCCAGCAGTGAGCTAGCGGGAGTGGATGAGCAGTTCTTC
TRBD2	TRBJ2-1	TRBV7-6	-	CASSQRTSGYNEQFF	TGTGCCAGCAGCCAACGGACTAGCGGATACAATGAGCAGTTCTTC
TRBD2	TRBJ2-7	TRBV14	-	CASSQPRAGDYEQYF	TGTGCCAGCAGCCAGCCCCGGGCGGGAGATTACGAGCAGTACTTC
TRBD2	TRBJ2-7	TRBV27	-	CASSFRLAGTYEQYF	TGTGCCAGCAGTTTCAGACTAGCGGGGACCTACGAGCAGTACTTC
-	TRBJ1-1	TRBV9	-	CASSVGLVTEAFF	TGTGCCAGCAGCGTTGGTTTAGTCACTGAAGCTTTCTTT
-	TRBJ2-2	TRBV5-1	-	CASSASPNLNTGELFF	TGCGCCAGCAGCGCCTCCCCTAACTTGAACACCGGGGAGCTGTTTTTT
TRBD2	TRBJ2-7	TRBV27	-	CASRRLAGGSYEQYF	TGTGCCAGCAGGAGACTAGCGGGAGGCTCCTACGAGCAGTACTTC
-	TRBJ1-5	TRBV28	-	CATKGQTQPQHF	TGTGCCACCAAGGGGCAGACGCAGCCCCAGCATTTT
TRBD2	TRBJ2-3	TRBV19	once	CASSMGWASGSADTQYF	TGTGCCAGTAGTATGGGGTGGGCTAGCGGGAGTGCAGATACGCAGTATTTT
-	TRBJ1-2	TRBV29-1	once	CSVDLLRDRGYTF	TGCAGCGTGGACCTCTTGAGGGATCGAGGCTACACCTTC